These T cell receptor beta chains were read from a single sample in a study of blood T cell repertoires in COVID-19. This table comes from immunoSEQ multiplex PCR, and its TCRdb copy is limited to in-frame clones, with some not included. The sample holds about 170,000 clones, 85% to 95% seen once. Sequenced material: peripheral blood. The receptors stem from a man aged 50 to 59 with acute or convalescent COVID-19. Both conserved end residues are trimmed from each CDR3. Fields, in order: V gene, CDR3 protein.

TRBV30 | AWSGTVSNQPQH
TRBV28 | ASSLPTGSWSQPQH
TRBV6-6 | ASSKPGQSYEQY
TRBV28 | ASSLSGGWQPQH
TRBV30 | AWSAGTGGSDTQY
TRBV3-1/TRBV3-2 | ASSQVGNEQF
TRBV7-9 | ASSLITEEGNTIY
TRBV7-2 | ASSLGSLGQPQH
TRBV10-2 | ASNPDRDNEQF
TRBV9 | ASSVEGTRNTGELF
TRBV5-1 | ASSLRGRTGGRMEQY
TRBV6-5 | ASRKQGAGNTIY